Sequencing of this TCR beta chain was carried out in a study of blood T cell repertoires in COVID-19. Per the germline V gene, CDR1 is SGHTS and CDR2 is YDEGEE. Trimming shortened V by 4 bases and J by 2 bases, and 6 bases separated the two germline ends. The CDR3 is 12 residues long. Per the study methods: The authors estimated nucleated cell counts from reference gene primer amplification. Sequencing used immunoSEQ multiplex PCR; TCRdb keeps in-frame clones, though not all of them. For V, J and clone size, that table is used; D and trimming come from the DNA. The sample lists just over 300,000 clones; 90% were seen once.

The clonotype comes from a woman between 18 and 29 years old with acute COVID-19. The gene calls are TRBV5-8 and TRBJ1-2; D is unresolved. Sequences were obtained from PBMCs or T cells enriched from blood (not recorded which). The chain's CDR3 is CASSTENYGYTF. The CDR3 DNA is TGTGCCAGCAGCACAGAGAACTATGGCTACACCTTC. Based on the CDR3 plus reference TRBV5-8 and TRBJ1-2, the full variable domain is EAGVTQSPTHLIKTRGQQATLRCSPISGHTSVYWYQQALGLGLQFLLWYDEGEERNRGNFPPRFSGRQFPNYSSELNVNALELEDSALYLCASSTENYGYTFGSGTRLTVV.